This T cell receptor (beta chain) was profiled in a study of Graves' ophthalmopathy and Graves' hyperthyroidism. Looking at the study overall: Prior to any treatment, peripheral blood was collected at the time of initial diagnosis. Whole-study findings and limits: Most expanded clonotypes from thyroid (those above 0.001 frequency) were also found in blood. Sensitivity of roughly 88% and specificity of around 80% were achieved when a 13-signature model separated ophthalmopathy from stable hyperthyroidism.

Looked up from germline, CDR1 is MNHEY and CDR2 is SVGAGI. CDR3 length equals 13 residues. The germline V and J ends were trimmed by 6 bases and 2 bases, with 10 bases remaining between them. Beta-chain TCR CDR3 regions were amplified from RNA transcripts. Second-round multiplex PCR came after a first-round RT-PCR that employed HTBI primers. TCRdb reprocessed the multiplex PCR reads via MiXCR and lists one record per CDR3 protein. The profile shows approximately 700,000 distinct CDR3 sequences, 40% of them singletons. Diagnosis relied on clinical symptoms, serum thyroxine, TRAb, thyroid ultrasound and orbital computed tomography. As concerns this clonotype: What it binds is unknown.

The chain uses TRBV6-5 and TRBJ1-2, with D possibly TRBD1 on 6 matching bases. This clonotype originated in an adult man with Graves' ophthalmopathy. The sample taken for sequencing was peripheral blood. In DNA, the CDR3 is TGTGCCAGCAGGACACAGGGAAACTATGGCTACACCTTC. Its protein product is CASRTQGNYGYTF.